This TCR beta chain was retrieved from a study of blood T cell repertoires in COVID-19. In the study overall: Acute and convalescent COVID-19 samples came from the United States, Italy and Spain. PBMCs, B-cell-depleted T cells, or T cells provided the cDNA or gDNA that made up the material.

In its sample, this clone was seen once. Source study methods: Amplification of reference gene primers provided the estimated nucleated cell counts. Here immunoSEQ multiplex PCR was the method, and the copy in TCRdb shows in-frame clones only, minus some. V, J and clone size reflect that table, while D and trimming were determined from the DNA. Of about 100,000 clones listed, approximately 80% were seen once; the top ten hold about an eighth. Germline V gives CDR1 KGHSH, CDR2 LQKENI. Trimming took off 2 bases at V and 0 bases at J, with 5 bases between the two ends. This CDR3 has 14 residues. The chain carries TRBV18 and TRBJ1-3; no firm D call. This sequence originates from a woman between 70 and 85 years old with acute or convalescent COVID-19. Specimen: peripheral blood. This chain's CDR3 is CASSPNGSGNTIYF. Here the CDR3 DNA reads TGTGCCAGCTCACCAAACGGCTCTGGAAACACCATATATTTT.